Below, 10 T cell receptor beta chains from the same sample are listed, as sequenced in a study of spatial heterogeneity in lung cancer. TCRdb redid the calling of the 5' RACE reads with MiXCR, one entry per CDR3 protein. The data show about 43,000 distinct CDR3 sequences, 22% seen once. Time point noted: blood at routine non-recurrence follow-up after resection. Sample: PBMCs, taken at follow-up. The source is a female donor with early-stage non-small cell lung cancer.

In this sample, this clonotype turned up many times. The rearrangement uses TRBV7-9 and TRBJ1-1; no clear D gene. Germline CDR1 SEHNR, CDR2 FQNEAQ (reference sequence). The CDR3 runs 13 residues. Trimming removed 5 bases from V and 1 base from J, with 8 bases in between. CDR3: CASSPQENTEAFF. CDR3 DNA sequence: TGTGCCAGCAGCCCGCAGGAGAACACTGAAGCTTTCTTT.

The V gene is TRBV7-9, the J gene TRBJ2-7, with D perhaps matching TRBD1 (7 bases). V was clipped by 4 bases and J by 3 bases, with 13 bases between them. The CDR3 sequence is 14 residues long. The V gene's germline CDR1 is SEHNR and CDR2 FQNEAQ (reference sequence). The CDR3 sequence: CASSSGGKSYEQYV. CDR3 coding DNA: TGTGCCAGCAGCTCAGGGGGGAAGAGCTACGAGCAGTACGTC.

The CDR3 DNA follows: TGTGCCAGCAGCAAAGCTATTCGGACAGTCAATAACGTCGAAGCTTTCTTT. Its translation is CASSKAIRTVNNVEAFF. The rearrangement joins TRBV21-1 to TRBJ1-1; whether TRBD1, the table's D call, matches the DNA was not checked. TRBV21-1 is a listed pseudogene. This CDR3 is built from 17 residues.

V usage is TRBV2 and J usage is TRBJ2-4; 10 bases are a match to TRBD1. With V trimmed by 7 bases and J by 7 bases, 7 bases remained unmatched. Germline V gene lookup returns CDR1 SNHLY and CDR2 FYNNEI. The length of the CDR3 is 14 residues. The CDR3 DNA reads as TGTGCCAGCACCTTTGGGACAGGGGTGAACATTCAGTACTTC. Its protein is CASTFGTGVNIQYF. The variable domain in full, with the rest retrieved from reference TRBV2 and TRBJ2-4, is EPEVTQTPSHQVTQMGQEVILRCVPISNHLYFYWYRQILGQKVEFLVSFYNNEISEKSEIFDDQFSVERPDGSNFTLKIRSTKLEDSAMYFCASTFGTGVNIQYFGAGTRLSVL.

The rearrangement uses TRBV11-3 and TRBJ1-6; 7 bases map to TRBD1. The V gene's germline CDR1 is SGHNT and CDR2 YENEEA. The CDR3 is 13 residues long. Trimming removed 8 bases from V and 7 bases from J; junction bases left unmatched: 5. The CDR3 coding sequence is TGTGCCAGCGCTCGGGACAGCAATTCACCCCTCCACTTT. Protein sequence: CASARDSNSPLHF.

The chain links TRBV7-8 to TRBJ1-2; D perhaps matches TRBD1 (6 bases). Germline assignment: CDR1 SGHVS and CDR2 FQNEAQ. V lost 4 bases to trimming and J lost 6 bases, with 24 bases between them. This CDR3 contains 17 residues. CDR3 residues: CASSSTARGVRANGYTF. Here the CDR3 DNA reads TGTGCCAGCAGCTCCACCGCAAGGGGGGTCCGAGCCAATGGCTACACCTTC.

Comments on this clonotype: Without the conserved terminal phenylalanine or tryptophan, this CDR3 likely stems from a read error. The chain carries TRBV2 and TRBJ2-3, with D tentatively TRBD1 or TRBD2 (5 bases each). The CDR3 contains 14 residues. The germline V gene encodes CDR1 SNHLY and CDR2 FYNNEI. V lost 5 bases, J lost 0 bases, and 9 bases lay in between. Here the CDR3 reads CASSYRDSTDTQYL. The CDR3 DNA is TGTGCCAGCAGTTACCGGGACAGCACAGATACGCAGTATCTT.

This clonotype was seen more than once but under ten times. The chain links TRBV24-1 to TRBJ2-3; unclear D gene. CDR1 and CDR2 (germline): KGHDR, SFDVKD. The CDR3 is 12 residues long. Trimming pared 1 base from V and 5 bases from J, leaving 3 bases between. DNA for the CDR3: TGTGCCACCAGTGATTTTGAAGATACGCAGTATTTT. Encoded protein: CATSDFEDTQYF.

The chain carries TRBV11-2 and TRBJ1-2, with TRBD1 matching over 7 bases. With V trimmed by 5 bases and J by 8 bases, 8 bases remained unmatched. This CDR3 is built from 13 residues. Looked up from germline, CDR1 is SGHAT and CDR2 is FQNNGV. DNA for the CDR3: TGTGCCAGCAGCGAATACAGGGGCTTGGGCTACACCTTC. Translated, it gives CASSEYRGLGYTF.

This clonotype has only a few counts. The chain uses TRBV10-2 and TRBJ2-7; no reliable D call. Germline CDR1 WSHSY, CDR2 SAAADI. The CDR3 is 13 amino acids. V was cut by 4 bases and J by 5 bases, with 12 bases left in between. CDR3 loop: CASSVPNANEQYF. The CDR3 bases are TGCGCCAGCAGTGTCCCTAATGCGAACGAGCAGTACTTC.